This TCR beta chain stems from a study of cytomegalovirus exposure and HLA in healthy donors. Overall study context: From HLA-typed donors, an early data release held around 80 million unique TCRs. Study-level points and caveats: Follow-up analysis found HLA locus-dependent TCR association rates, highest for DRB1 and lowest for HLA-C.

V shed 4 bases, J shed 8 bases, and the junction held 8 bases outside the gene matches. CDR3 length: 15 amino acids. Germline CDR1 LGHNA, CDR2 YSLEER. The PCR ran on 60 Vbeta and 13 Jbeta primers. As processed by the authors: Roughly 10 million shared chains were among around 80 million unique TCR beta chains counted in a later analysis. Clones were read by immunoSEQ multiplex PCR, and TCRdb kept only the in-frame ones, dropping some. The V and J calls and clone size were taken over from that table, and D and trimming were inferred from the DNA. The table records approximately 200,000 clones, 60% to 80% of them present only once. With respect to this clone: The antigen remains unidentified.

Sequencing input: PBMCs. The receptor's source is a young man in good health and CMV-seronegative. The chain carries TRBV4-3 and TRBJ2-2, with 9 bases fitting TRBD1. CDR3 sequence: CASSLGTGTSGELFF. The CDR3 DNA reads as TGCGCCAGCAGCCTCGGGACAGGGACGTCGGGGGAGCTGTTTTTT.